The 13 T cell receptor beta chains below come from one sample, sequenced in a study of vaccination effects on CD4 cells after COVID-19. Sequencing used immunoSEQ multiplex PCR; TCRdb keeps in-frame clones, though not all of them. Seen here are tens of thousands of clones, 70% to 85% observed once, and the top ten hold approximately 2.3%. The culture ran for 10 days, and then CD4+ T cells were isolated. Vaccine administered to participants consisted of two doses of either BNT162b2 or mRNA-1273. Antigens of these TCRs are unknown. This specimen consisted of CD4+ T cells from PBMCs cultured without peptide, obtained after COVID-19 vaccination. These receptors originate from a human donor who received a COVID-19 vaccine.

The rearrangement links TRBV5-1 to TRBJ2-5; 11 bases are shared with TRBD2. Trimming cost V 0 bases and J 1 base; bases outside gene matches: 5. This CDR3 comprises 17 residues. Germline lookup yields CDR1 SGHRS and CDR2 YFSETQ. The CDR3 loop reads CASSLDGSGGVQETQYF. The CDR3 DNA is TGCGCCAGCAGCTTGGATGGTAGCGGGGGGGTCCAAGAGACCCAGTACTTC.

This chain connects TRBV6-5 to TRBJ1-2; 12 bases are shared with TRBD1. CDR1 and CDR2 from the germline V gene are MNHEY and SVGAGI. Trimming took 6 bases from V and 5 from J; bases not matched to a gene: 7. The CDR3 length is 15 residues. The CDR3 DNA is TGTGCCAGCAGAGGGGGGACAGGGGGCTCGTATGGCTACACCTTC. Amino acids: CASRGGTGGSYGYTF.

The rearrangement joins TRBV27 to TRBJ2-5, with 11 bases aligning to TRBD1. The V gene end was trimmed by 2 bases and the J gene end by 3 bases; junction bases not matched to a gene: 5. Germline CDR1 and CDR2: MNHEY and SMNVEV (reference sequence). This CDR3 contains 16 residues. The CDR3 loop reads CASSLGPGQGEETQYF. The CDR3, as DNA: TGTGCCAGCAGTTTAGGTCCGGGACAGGGGGAAGAGACCCAGTACTTC.

V usage is TRBV15 and J usage is TRBJ2-7; D possibly matches TRBD1 or TRBD2 (5 bases each). The CDR3 spans 16 residues. In germline, CDR1 is LNHNV, CDR2 YYDKDF (reference sequence). Trimming removed 5 bases from V and 0 bases from J, with 17 bases in between. In DNA form, the CDR3 reads TGTGCCACCAGCGGAAGCGACAGACTAAGCTCCTACGAGCAGTACGTC. Translating it yields CATSGSDRLSSYEQYV.

The chain joins TRBV12-5 to TRBJ1-5; D not certain. CDR3 length: 16 residues. V was trimmed by 0 bases and J by 2 bases, leaving 11 bases between them. Germline CDR1 LGHNT, CDR2 FRNRAP. The CDR3 DNA reads as TGTGCTAGTGGTTTGGTACTGGGCAGTGGCAATCAGCCCCAGCATTTT. It translates to CASGLVLGSGNQPQHF.

The rearrangement uses TRBV9 and TRBJ1-2; D gene uncertain. Germline CDR1 reads SGDLS; CDR2 reads YYNGEE. V was cut by 0 bases and J by 0 bases, with 3 bases left in between. The CDR3 loop spans 13 amino acids. The CDR3 protein is CASSVDSNYGYTF. The DNA of the CDR3 is TGTGCCAGCAGCGTAGACTCTAACTATGGCTACACCTTC.

V gene TRBV30 combines with J gene TRBJ1-1, with 7 bases identical to TRBD1. The CDR3 runs to 17 residues. Germline values: CDR1 GTSNPN, CDR2 SVGIG (reference sequence). The V and J ends lost 2 bases and 5 bases, in that order; junction bases with no gene match: 17. The DNA of the CDR3 is TGTGCCTGGAGTAGACCCCCATTAGGGGGCTCGGAAACTGAAGCTTTCTTT. It translates to CAWSRPPLGGSETEAFF.

The chain carries TRBV7-8 and TRBJ1-1; D may be TRBD1 (6 bases). The germline V gene encodes CDR1 SGHVS and CDR2 FQNEAQ. Trimming took off 3 bases at V and 0 bases at J, with 11 bases between the two ends. This CDR3 contains 15 residues. The DNA for the CDR3 is TGTGCCAGCAGCTTTTACGGACAGTTGAACACTGAAGCTTTCTTT. This translates into CASSFYGQLNTEAFF.

This rearrangement joins TRBV18 to TRBJ1-1, with 9 bases aligning to TRBD1. The length of the CDR3 is 15 residues. J was trimmed by 0 bases and V by 3 bases; bases with no gene match: 2. Germline V lookup: CDR1 KGHSH, CDR2 LQKENI. The CDR3 is CASSPRQGVNTEAFF. The CDR3 nucleotides read TGTGCCAGCTCACCCAGACAGGGGGTGAACACTGAAGCTTTCTTT.

The rearrangement uses TRBV5-1 and TRBJ2-5; 7 bases map to TRBD1. The CDR3 totals 15 residues. Germline loops: CDR1 SGHRS, CDR2 YFSETQ. After removal of 1 base from V and 5 bases from J, the junction contained 8 bases not matched to a gene. The CDR3 is CASSLSQGLTETQYF. The CDR3 nucleotides read TGCGCCAGCAGCTTGTCACAGGGGCTTACCGAGACCCAGTACTTC. The full variable domain, with the rest looked up from reference TRBV5-1 and TRBJ2-5, is KAGVTQTPRYLIKTRGQQVTLSCSPISGHRSVSWYQQTPGQGLQFLFEYFSETQRNKGNFPGRFSGRQFSNSRSEMNVSTLELGDSALYLCASSLSQGLTETQYFGPGTRLLVL.

The CDR3 DNA reads TGTGCCAGCGGACAGAGTAACTATGGCTACACCTTC. Protein product: CASGQSNYGYTF. The chain is built from TRBV5-6 and TRBJ1-2; D may be TRBD1 (6 bases). Germline V gene sequence: CDR1 SGHDT, CDR2 YYEEEE. The length of the CDR3 is 12 residues. V dropped 7 bases and J dropped 1 base, with 8 bases sitting between them.

The V and J genes are TRBV24-1 and TRBJ2-6; TRBD1 might be the D (6 bases). The CDR3 has 16 residues. The V and J ends lost 3 bases and 2 bases respectively, with 10 bases between them. CDR1 and CDR2 from the germline V gene are KGHDR and SFDVKD. The CDR3 coding sequence is TGTGCCACCAGTGATCGACAGGTTACTGGGGCCAACGTCCTGACTTTC. It specifies CATSDRQVTGANVLTF.

This clone was detected a few times. The genes are TRBV5-1 and TRBJ1-2; tentatively, D is TRBD1 (6 bases). Germline V lookup: CDR1 SGHRS, CDR2 YFSETQ. V lost 3 bases and J lost 4, with 10 bases in between. The CDR3 is made up of 13 amino acids. Here the CDR3 DNA reads TGCGCCAGCAGCTCACAGGGAACCTATGGCTACACCTTC. This gives the protein CASSSQGTYGYTF.